This entry concerns a single T cell receptor (beta chain). Germline-derived CDR1 and CDR2 are SEHNR and FQNEAQ (reference sequence). CDR3 length: 12 residues. Trimming cost V 5 bases and J 7 bases; bases outside gene matches: 3. Time point specified: persistent/refractory GD, antithyroid drugs over 5 years with positive TRAb. PBMCs provided the RNA from which the TCR library was made. This entry is derived from a study of regulatory T cells in long-lasting Graves disease. Through Arm-PCR of CDR3 regions and iRepertoire HTBI primers, TCR beta libraries were built. From the multiplex PCR reads, TCRdb called clonotypes with MiXCR, one entry per CDR3 protein. This sample yields a few hundred thousand distinct CDR3 sequences, of which roughly 21% are seen a single time; 13% to 15% belongs to the top ten.

The receptor comes from a female donor with Graves disease. The chain combines TRBV7-9 with TRBJ1-2; 8 bases align to TRBD1. Sequencing used peripheral blood mononuclear cells (PBMCs), obtained when the disease was refractory, from a patient treated with antithyroid drugs. For the CDR3, the DNA is TGTGCCAGCAGCGACAGGGGTTCTGGCTACACCTTC. As protein: CASSDRGSGYTF.